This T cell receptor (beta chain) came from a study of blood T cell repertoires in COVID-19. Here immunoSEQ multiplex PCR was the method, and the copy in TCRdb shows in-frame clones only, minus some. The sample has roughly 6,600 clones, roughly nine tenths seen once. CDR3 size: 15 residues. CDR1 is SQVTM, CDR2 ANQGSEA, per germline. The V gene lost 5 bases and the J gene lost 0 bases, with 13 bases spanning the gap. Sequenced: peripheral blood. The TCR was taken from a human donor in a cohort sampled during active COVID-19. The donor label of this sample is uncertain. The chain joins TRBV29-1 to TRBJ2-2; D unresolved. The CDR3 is CSVRWRSSNTGELFF. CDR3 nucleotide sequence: TGCAGCGTTAGGTGGCGGTCTTCGAACACCGGGGAGCTGTTTTTT.